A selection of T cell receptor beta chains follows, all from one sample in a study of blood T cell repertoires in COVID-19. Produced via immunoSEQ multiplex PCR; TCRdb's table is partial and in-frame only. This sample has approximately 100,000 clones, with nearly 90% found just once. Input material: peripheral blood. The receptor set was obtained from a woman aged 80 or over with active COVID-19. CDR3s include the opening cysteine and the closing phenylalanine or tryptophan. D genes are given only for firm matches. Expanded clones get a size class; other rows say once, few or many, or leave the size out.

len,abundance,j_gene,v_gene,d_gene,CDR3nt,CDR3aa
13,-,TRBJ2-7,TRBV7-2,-,TGTGCCAGCAGCTTAACAGGGATGGACGAGCAGTACTTC,CASSLTGMDEQYF
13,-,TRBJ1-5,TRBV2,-,TGTGCCAGCACCGAACGGGAACATCAGCCCCAGCATTTT,CASTEREHQPQHF
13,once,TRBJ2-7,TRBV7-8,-,TGTGCCAGCAGCTTAGTGCAGGGTTCCGAGCAGTACTTC,CASSLVQGSEQYF
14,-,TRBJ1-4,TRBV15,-,TGTGCCACCAGCAGAGATGGGCGGGAGGAAAAACTGTTTTTT,CATSRDGREEKLFF
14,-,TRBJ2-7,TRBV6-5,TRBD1,TGTGCCAGCAATACCGGGACAGCATCCTACGAGCAGTACTTC,CASNTGTASYEQYF
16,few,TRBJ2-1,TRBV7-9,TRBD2,TGTGCCAGCAGTCTAGTAGCGGGAGGGGCTTACAATGAGCAGTTCTTC,CASSLVAGGAYNEQFF
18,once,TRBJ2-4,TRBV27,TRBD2,TGTGCCAGCAGTCCCCGTATGAGCGGGAGGTGGGCCAAAAACATTCAGTACTTC,CASSPRMSGRWAKNIQYF
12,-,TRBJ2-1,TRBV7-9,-,TGTGCCAGCAGCTCTCAGCCGGGAGAGCAGTTCTTC,CASSSQPGEQFF
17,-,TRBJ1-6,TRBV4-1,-,TGCGCCAGCAGCCAAGATTATTTCAGCTCCTATAATTCACCCCTCCACTTT,CASSQDYFSSYNSPLHF
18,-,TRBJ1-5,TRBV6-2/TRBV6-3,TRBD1,TGTGCCAGCAGTTTCAATCCCGGGACAGTTTGGGGCAATCAGCCCCAGCATTTT,CASSFNPGTVWGNQPQHF
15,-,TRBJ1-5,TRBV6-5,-,TGTGCCAGCAGGCCACAGGGAGACCCAGGGCAGCCCCAGCATTTT,CASRPQGDPGQPQHF
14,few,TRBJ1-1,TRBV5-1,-,TGCGCCAGCAGCTTGGTATTTGGCCACGATGAAGCTTTCTTT,CASSLVFGHDEAFF
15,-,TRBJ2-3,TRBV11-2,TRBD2,TGTGCCTCAGGCGGTGGACTAGCGGGAGTCAGGTCGCAGTATTTT,CASGGGLAGVRSQYF
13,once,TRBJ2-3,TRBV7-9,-,TGTGCCAGCAGCCAAAGCGGAACAGATACGCAGTATTTT,CASSQSGTDTQYF
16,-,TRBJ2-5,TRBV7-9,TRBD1,TGTGCCAGCATCGACCGGGACAGGGGATCAATGGAGACCCAGTACTTC,CASIDRDRGSMETQYF
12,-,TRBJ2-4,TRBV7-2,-,TGTGCCAGCAGCTTAAGGGGAAACATTCAGTACTTC,CASSLRGNIQYF
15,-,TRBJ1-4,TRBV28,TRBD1,TGTGCCAGCAGTGGACGGACAGGGGTTGATGAAAAACTGTTTTTT,CASSGRTGVDEKLFF
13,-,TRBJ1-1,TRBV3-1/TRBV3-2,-,TGTGCCAGCAGCAAACAGGGTTGGCCTGAAGCTTTCTTT,CASSKQGWPEAFF
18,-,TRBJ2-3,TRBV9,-,TGTGCCAGCAGCGTAGGAGGGCGGCGGGAATACGGCACAGATACGCAGTATTTT,CASSVGGRREYGTDTQYF
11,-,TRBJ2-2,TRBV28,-,TGTGCCAGCAGCACGGTCCGGGAGCTGTTTTTT,CASSTVRELFF
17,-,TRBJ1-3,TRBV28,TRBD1,TGTGCCAGCATTCCAACTCCGGGACAGGGGACTGGAAACACCATATATTTT,CASIPTPGQGTGNTIYF
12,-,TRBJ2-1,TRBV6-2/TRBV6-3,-,TGTGCCAGCAGTTACGGCGGCCGGGTCCCATTCTTC,CASSYGGRVPFF
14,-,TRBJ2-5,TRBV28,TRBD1,TGTGCCAGCAGCCGGGACAGGCCACAAGAGACCCAGTACTTC,CASSRDRPQETQYF
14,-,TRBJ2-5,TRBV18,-,TGTGCCAGCTCACCATGGGGGAGGTTGGAGACCCAGTACTTC,CASSPWGRLETQYF
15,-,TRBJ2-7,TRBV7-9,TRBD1,TGTGCCAGCAGCTTTCTGGACAGGGGGGGCTACGAGCAGTACTTC,CASSFLDRGGYEQYF
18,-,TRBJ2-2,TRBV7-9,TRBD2,TGTGCCAGCAGCGCAGGGGCTCTAGCGGGGGCGAACACCGGGGAGCTGTTTTTT,CASSAGALAGANTGELFF
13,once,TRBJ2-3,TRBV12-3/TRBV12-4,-,TGTGCCAGCAGTTTGACGCGGTTAGATACGCAGTATTTT,CASSLTRLDTQYF
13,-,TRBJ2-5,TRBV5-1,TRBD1,TGCGCCAGCAGCGGGACAGGGGGAGAGACCCAGTACTTC,CASSGTGGETQYF
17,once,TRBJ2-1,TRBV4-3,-,TGCGCCAGCAGCCAACCCACCGCAGGGGACTCCTACAATGAGCAGTTCTTC,CASSQPTAGDSYNEQFF
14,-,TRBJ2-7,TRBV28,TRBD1,TGTGCCAGCAGTCCGACAGGGGGCCCCTACGAGCAGTACTTC,CASSPTGGPYEQYF
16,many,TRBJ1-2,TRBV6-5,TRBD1,TGTGCCAGCAGTTACTGGCGGACAGGGGGCGGCTATGGCTACACCTTC,CASSYWRTGGGYGYTF
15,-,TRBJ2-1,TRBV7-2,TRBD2,TGTGCCAGCAGCTTATGGACTAGCGGGAACAATGAGCAGTTCTTC,CASSLWTSGNNEQFF
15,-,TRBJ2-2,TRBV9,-,TGTGCCAGCAGCGTAAGGGAGGGGGGCACCGGGGAGCTGTTTTTT,CASSVREGGTGELFF
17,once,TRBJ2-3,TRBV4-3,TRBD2,TGCGCCAGCAGCCAAGATCTGAGCGGGAACTGGAGGAATACGCAGTATTTT,CASSQDLSGNWRNTQYF
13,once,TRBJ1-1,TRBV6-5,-,TGTGCCAGCAGTTACGACTCTGGGACTGAAGCTTTCTTT,CASSYDSGTEAFF
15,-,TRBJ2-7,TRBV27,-,TGTGCCAGCAGTTTATGGGGGCCTAGCTCCTACGAGCAGTACTTC,CASSLWGPSSYEQYF
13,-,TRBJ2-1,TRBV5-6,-,TGTGCCAGCAGCTTGCTGCGGGGTGGGGAGCAGTTCTTC,CASSLLRGGEQFF
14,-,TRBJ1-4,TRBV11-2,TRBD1,TGTGCCAGCAGTCCGGACAGGGGGCGCGGAAAACTGTTTTTT,CASSPDRGRGKLFF
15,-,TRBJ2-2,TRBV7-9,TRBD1,TGTGCCAGCAGCTTAGGACAGGGGAACACCGGGGAGCTGTTTTTT,CASSLGQGNTGELFF
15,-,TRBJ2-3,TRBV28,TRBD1,TGTGCCAGCAGTTTATGGGACAGGGGCACAGATACGCAGTATTTT,CASSLWDRGTDTQYF
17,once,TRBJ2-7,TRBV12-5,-,TGTGCTAGTGGTTTGGCTCCGGGAATAGCGGCAACCTACGAGCAGTACTTC,CASGLAPGIAATYEQYF
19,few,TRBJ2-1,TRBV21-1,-,TGTGCCAGCAGCAAAGGCTACTACAGGGCAAAGACCGTTTACAATGAGCAGTTCTTC,CASSKGYYRAKTVYNEQFF
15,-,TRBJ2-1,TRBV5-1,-,TGCGCCAGCAGCTTGGTCGCTAGCTCCTACAATGAGCAGTTCTTC,CASSLVASSYNEQFF
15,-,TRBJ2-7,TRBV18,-,TGTGCCAGCTCAACCGGGACTCACTCAACCTACGAGCAGTACTTC,CASSTGTHSTYEQYF
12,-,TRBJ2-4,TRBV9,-,TGTGCCAGCAGCGCCCAGGGGAACATTCAGTACTTC,CASSAQGNIQYF
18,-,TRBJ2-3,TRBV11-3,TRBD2,TGTGCCAGCAGCTTAGGTGGTTTAGCGGGAGGGCTCGGAGATACGCAGTATTTT,CASSLGGLAGGLGDTQYF
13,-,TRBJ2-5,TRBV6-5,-,TGTGCCAGCAGTCCTGGGGGCGCCGGGACCCAGTACTTC,CASSPGGAGTQYF
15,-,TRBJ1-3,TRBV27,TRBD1,TGTGCCAGCAGACGGACAGGGTTGGAAGGAAACACCATATATTTT,CASRRTGLEGNTIYF
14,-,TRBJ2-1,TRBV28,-,TGTGCCAGCAGTTTAGTAAACTCCTACAATGAGCAGTTCTTC,CASSLVNSYNEQFF
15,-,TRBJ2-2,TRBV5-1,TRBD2,TGCGCCAGCAGCAAGGGACTAGGCCGTACCGGGGAGCTGTTTTTT,CASSKGLGRTGELFF
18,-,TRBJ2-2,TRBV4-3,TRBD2,TGCGCCAGCAGCCAAGGGCATTCCGACCCGGGAGGCACCGGGGAGCTGTTTTTT,CASSQGHSDPGGTGELFF
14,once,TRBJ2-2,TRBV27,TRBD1,TGTGCCAGCAGCCCAGACAGGGGGCACGGGGAGCTGTTTTTT,CASSPDRGHGELFF
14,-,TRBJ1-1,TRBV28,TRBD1,TGTGCCAGCAGTCCCGGGACAGGACCCACTGAAGCTTTCTTT,CASSPGTGPTEAFF
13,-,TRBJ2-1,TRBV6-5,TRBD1,TGTGCCACCAAATCCTCAGGGGGCAATGAGCAGTTCTTC,CATKSSGGNEQFF
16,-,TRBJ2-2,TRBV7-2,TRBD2,TGTGCCAGCAGCTTTTCGGCGGGAGCCAACACCGGGGAGCTGTTTTTT,CASSFSAGANTGELFF
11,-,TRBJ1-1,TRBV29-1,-,TGCAGCGTTGCGACCCGGGGGGAAGCTTTCTTT,CSVATRGEAFF
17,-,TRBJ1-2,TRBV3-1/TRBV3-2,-,TGTGCCAGCAGCCAAGGGGGAGAACCCGCTTTTAACTATGGCTACACCTTC,CASSQGGEPAFNYGYTF
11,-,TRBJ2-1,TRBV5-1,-,TGCGCCAGCAGCTCCGGACTATGGCAGTTCTTC,CASSSGLWQFF
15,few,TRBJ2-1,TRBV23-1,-,TGCGCCACCCCCGAAGAGAGGAATCCCTACAATGAGCAGTTCTTC,CATPEERNPYNEQFF